The 21 T cell receptor beta chains in this list originate from one sample, sequenced in a study of cytomegalovirus exposure and HLA in healthy donors (dated by TCRdb to about 2017). Libraries came from the immunoSEQ multiplex PCR assay. For the multiplex PCR, a mixture combining 60 forward primers for TCR Vbeta segments and 13 reverse primers for TCR Jbeta segments was used. TCRdb retrieved this table from immuneACCESS and kept in-frame rearrangements only. Not all clones are present; in checked studies, unresolved V genes account for under half, and no reason is known for the remainder. This sample lists some 150,000 clones; more than 65% were detected once. The ten largest clones capture roughly 1.2% of the sample. The sequenced material came from PBMCs. These receptor sequences come from a woman aged 45-59 years in good health and CMV-seronegative.

This clone was detected only once. The V call is TRBV7-9, the J call TRBJ1-2; TRBD1 agrees at 9 bases. The V gene's germline CDR1 is SEHNR and CDR2 FQNEAQ (reference sequence). CDR3 length: 15 residues. The V and J ends lost 4 bases and 4 bases, in that order; junction bases with no gene match: 7. The DNA of the CDR3 is TGTGCCAGCAGCTCGGACAGGGGTTCAGGCTATGGCTACACCTTC. Its translation: CASSSDRGSGYGYTF.

The V gene is TRBV7-2, the J gene TRBJ1-6, with a possible D match to TRBD1 (5 bases). This CDR3 region has 17 residues. The V end was cut by 2 bases, the J end by 5 bases, with 16 bases between. Per the germline V gene, CDR1 is SGHTA and CDR2 is FQGNSA. CDR3 in amino acids: CASSLTRSATDNSPLHF. CDR3 nucleotides: TGTGCCAGCAGCTTAACCCGGTCGGCGACAGATAATTCACCCCTCCACTTT.

The V and J genes are TRBV15 and TRBJ1-3; D not certain. This CDR3 spans 15 amino acids. V lost 0 bases to trimming and J lost 0 bases, with 6 bases between them. Germline V lookup: CDR1 LNHNV, CDR2 YYDKDF (reference sequence). For the CDR3, the DNA is TGTGCCACCAGCAGAGATGCGGGCTCTGGAAACACCATATATTTT. It translates to CATSRDAGSGNTIYF.

CDR3 DNA sequence: TGTGCCAGCAGCTCCTTACGGACTTTGGGGACAGATACGCAGTATTTT. It yields the protein CASSSLRTLGTDTQYF. The rearrangement joins TRBV7-8 to TRBJ2-3; perhaps TRBD2 as D (5 bases). V was pared by 4 bases and J by 3 bases, with 17 bases between. Germline V gives CDR1 SGHVS, CDR2 FQNEAQ. This CDR3 spans 16 amino acids.

V usage is TRBV5-1 and J usage is TRBJ2-1, with 10 bases aligning to TRBD2. The V and J ends lost 3 bases and 4 bases, in that order; junction bases with no gene match: 1. The CDR3 runs 14 residues. From germline, CDR1 is SGHRS and CDR2 YFSETQ. Here the CDR3 reads CASSSGLAYNEQFF. CDR3 nucleotide sequence: TGCGCCAGCAGCTCGGGACTAGCGTACAATGAGCAGTTCTTC.

The V gene is TRBV7-8, the J gene TRBJ2-7; 8 bases line up with TRBD1. V lost 4 bases to trimming and J lost 7 bases; unmatched junction nucleotides: 9. This CDR3 contains 14 residues. Germline V gene data show CDR1 as SGHVS and CDR2 as FQNEAQ. CDR3 nucleotide sequence: TGTGCCAGCAGCTACCACCAGGGGGCAGTTGAGCAGTACTTC. Amino acid sequence: CASSYHQGAVEQYF.

The chain combines TRBV7-9 with TRBJ1-3, with 9 bases matching TRBD1. Germline V CDR1 and CDR2: SEHNR, FQNEAQ (reference sequence). The CDR3 is 17 amino acids. The trim removed 5 bases at V and 1 base at J, leaving 9 bases unmatched. The CDR3 DNA sequence: TGTGCCAGCAGCCTCTCGACAGGGGGGGTTTCTGGAAACACCATATATTTT. This codes for CASSLSTGGVSGNTIYF.

The chain recombines TRBV6-4 with TRBJ2-3; 14 bases line up with TRBD2. Germline V CDR1 and CDR2: MRHNA, SNTAGT. Trimming cost V 6 bases and J 4 bases; bases outside gene matches: 6. The CDR3 extends over 16 amino acids. The CDR3 region has the DNA TGTGCCAGCAGCCAAGGACTAGCGGGAGGTCCAGATACGCAGTATTTT. This translates into CASSQGLAGGPDTQYF.

This sequence joins TRBV29-1 and TRBJ2-7, with 7 bases that match TRBD1. The CDR3 spans 14 residues. Looked up from germline, CDR1 is SQVTM and CDR2 is ANQGSEA. The CDR3 spells CGARGGRTGHEQYF. CDR3 nucleotides: TGCGGCGCTCGCGGAGGCCGGACAGGCCACGAGCAGTACTTC.

CDR3 sequence (DNA): TGTGCCAGCTCACGGTCGACAGGGGGTTTTACTGAAGCTTTCTTT. Its translation is CASSRSTGGFTEAFF. The rearrangement links TRBV18 to TRBJ1-1, with 9 bases that match TRBD1. CDR1 and CDR2 (germline): KGHSH, LQKENI. V gave up 4 bases and J gave up 5 bases; unmatched junction bases: 8. The CDR3 runs 15 residues.

This rearrangement joins TRBV7-9 to TRBJ2-2; D is undetermined. The germline gives CDR1 SEHNR, CDR2 FQNEAQ (reference sequence). This CDR3 comprises 12 residues. Trimming stripped 7 bases from V and 6 bases from J, with 9 bases between. CDR3 sequence: CASTYSPGELFF. CDR3 in DNA: TGTGCCAGCACTTACAGTCCCGGGGAGCTGTTTTTT.

CDR3 coding DNA: TGTGCCAGCAGCAAAGACAGGTCAGATGGCTACACCTTC. Translating it yields CASSKDRSDGYTF. V gene TRBV7-9 combines with J gene TRBJ1-2; tentative D call: TRBD1 (6 bases). V was shortened by 5 bases and J by 6 bases, with 13 bases between the two germline ends. This CDR3 is 13 amino acids long. Germline CDR1 and CDR2: SEHNR and FQNEAQ (reference sequence).

V and J are TRBV4-3 and TRBJ2-7, with 8 bases fitting TRBD2. The V gene end was trimmed by 7 bases and the J gene end by 0 bases; junction bases not matched to a gene: 20. The CDR3 spans 19 residues. CDR1 is LGHNA, CDR2 YSLEER, per germline. The DNA for the CDR3 is TGCGCCAGCAAGAACCCGGGCCTCGCGGGGGGTCCCTACTCCTACGAGCAGTACTTC. The encoded protein is CASKNPGLAGGPYSYEQYF.

CDR3 nucleotides: TGCGCCAGCAGCCCAAGGACTAGCGGGGTCCAAGAGACCCAGTACTTC. Translating gives CASSPRTSGVQETQYF. The chain links TRBV4-1 to TRBJ2-5; TRBD2 aligns across 12 bases. Germline CDR1 and CDR2: MGHRA and YSYEKL. V was clipped by 4 bases and J by 1 base; unmatched bases: 4. This CDR3 is 16 amino acids long.

The chain joins TRBV7-2 to TRBJ2-1; 7 bases are a match to TRBD2. The germline gives CDR1 SGHTA, CDR2 FQGNSA. J lost 10 bases, V lost 1 base, and 4 bases had no gene match. The CDR3 is 13 amino acids. The CDR3 here is CASSLGLAREQFF. The CDR3 coding sequence is TGTGCCAGCAGCTTAGGACTAGCACGGGAGCAGTTCTTC.

The chain is built from TRBV19 and TRBJ2-3; D possibly corresponds to TRBD1 (5 bases). The CDR3 contains 15 residues. V shed 8 bases and J shed 3 bases, with 18 bases lying between them. Germline assignment: CDR1 LNHDA and CDR2 SQIVND (reference sequence). The DNA for the CDR3 is TGTGCCAGTTCTGAGATGCAGGGTCAGACAGATACGCAGTATTTT. Protein: CASSEMQGQTDTQYF.

The chain couples TRBV18 to TRBJ1-2, with D perhaps matching TRBD1 (6 bases). Germline CDR1 reads KGHSH; CDR2 reads LQKENI. Trimming left V 3 bases short and J 0 bases short, with 8 bases between. The CDR3 length is 14 residues. In nucleotides, the CDR3 is TGTGCCAGCTCACCGGACAGAACTAACTATGGCTACACCTTC. Its protein is CASSPDRTNYGYTF.

CDR3 region: CASSPPELGRLLNQPQHF. The CDR3 region has the DNA TGTGCCAGCAGCCCGCCTGAACTGGGCAGATTGTTGAATCAGCCCCAGCATTTT. This sequence joins TRBV7-2 and TRBJ1-5; D is uncertain. In germline, CDR1 is SGHTA, CDR2 FQGNSA. With 5 bases removed from V and 4 bases from J, the gap between germline ends came to 24 bases. This CDR3 has 18 residues.

The V call is TRBV4-1, the J call TRBJ2-3; possibly TRBD2 for D (5 bases). The CDR3 covers 15 residues. Trimming removed 3 bases from V and 6 bases from J, with 16 bases in between. Germline assignment: CDR1 MGHRA and CDR2 YSYEKL. CDR3 coding DNA: TGCGCCAGCAGCCAGGACGGAGGAAATACCGATACGCAGTATTTT. Its translation is CASSQDGGNTDTQYF.

V gene TRBV4-3 combines with J gene TRBJ1-2; unclear D gene. The CDR3 length is 15 residues. Between the trimmed V and J ends, which lost 1 base and 4 bases, there was a span of 13 bases. In germline, CDR1 is LGHNA, CDR2 YSLEER. In DNA, the CDR3 is TGCGCCAGCAGCCAAGGGCCGGGTTCCTCCTATGGCTACACCTTC. Its protein product is CASSQGPGSSYGYTF.

The rearrangement joins TRBV2 to TRBJ1-5; 9 bases are a match to TRBD1. There are 18 residues in the CDR3. V shed 7 bases and J 0 bases; nucleotides not matched to a gene: 13. Germline lookup yields CDR1 SNHLY and CDR2 FYNNEI. In DNA form, the CDR3 reads TGTGCCAGCAAGTACCCCGGGACAGGGAATTATAGCAATCAGCCCCAGCATTTT. Translating it yields CASKYPGTGNYSNQPQHF. Combining the CDR3 with reference TRBV2 and TRBJ1-5 gives the whole variable domain EPEVTQTPSHQVTQMGQEVILRCVPISNHLYFYWYRQILGQKVEFLVSFYNNEISEKSEIFDDQFSVERPDGSNFTLKIRSTKLEDSAMYFCASKYPGTGNYSNQPQHFGDGTRLSIL.